Shown below are 30 T cell receptor beta chains from a single sample sequenced in a study of OX40 agonist ivuxolimab in advanced cancers. Profiling relied on immunoSEQ multiplex PCR, and the TCRdb table lists in-frame clones only, not all of them. The profile shows almost 80,000 clones, roughly 84% of them singletons. Sample: CD4+ or CD8+ T cells sorted from blood, taken in a trial of the OX40 agonist ivuxolimab. The source of these receptors is an adult with an advanced solid tumor such as melanoma, head and neck, liver or kidney cancer.

The CDR3 DNA sequence: TGCGCCAGCAGCCAAGAGTGGGGGCAAGTCGCGGACACTGAAGCTTTCTTT. It specifies CASSQEWGQVADTEAFF. The chain carries TRBV4-1 and TRBJ1-1; weak D call: TRBD1 (6 bases). Germline CDR1 MGHRA, CDR2 YSYEKL. The CDR3 spans 17 residues. V lost 0 bases and J lost 3, with 17 bases in between.

The rearrangement joins TRBV5-1 to TRBJ1-2; D gene unclear. Germline CDR1 SGHRS, CDR2 YFSETQ. The CDR3 totals 14 residues. V shed 0 bases and J shed 2 bases, with 8 bases lying between them. CDR3 nucleotide sequence: TGCGCCAGCAGCTTGGATGGGAACAACTATGGCTACACCTTC. Encoded protein: CASSLDGNNYGYTF.

CDR3 residues: CASSQVPGQGSGTDTQYF. CDR3 nucleotide sequence: TGTGCCAGCAGCCAAGTCCCGGGACAGGGTTCGGGGACAGATACGCAGTATTTT. This chain links TRBV4-2 with TRBJ2-3; 9 nucleotides line up with TRBD1. The CDR3 is made up of 18 amino acids. Germline CDR1 is LGHNA and CDR2 is YNFKEQ. The V segment lost 1 base and the J segment 3 bases; nucleotides outside the gene matches: 11.

The chain links TRBV18 to TRBJ1-1; 7 bases fit TRBD1. Germline V gene sequence: CDR1 KGHSH, CDR2 LQKENI. The V gene end was trimmed by 5 bases and the J gene end by 6 bases; junction bases not matched to a gene: 3. CDR3 length: 12 residues. CDR3 DNA sequence: TGTGCCAGCTCAACCGGGACAGCTGAAGCTTTCTTT. Translation gives CASSTGTAEAFF.

The chain couples TRBV27 to TRBJ2-1; 8 nucleotides agree with TRBD1. The germline gives CDR1 MNHEY, CDR2 SMNVEV (reference sequence). With 2 bases clipped from V and 14 bases from J, the junction kept 8 bases outside the gene matches. The CDR3 spans 13 residues. In nucleotides, the CDR3 is TGTGCCAGCAGTTTACCAGGGGGCGCGAAGGAGTTCTTC. Its translation: CASSLPGGAKEFF.

In DNA, the CDR3 is TGTGCCAGCAGCTTAGAACCAGCGGGAGGTGCAGATACGCAGTATTTT. As protein: CASSLEPAGGADTQYF. The chain recombines TRBV11-3 with TRBJ2-3, with 9 bases lining up with TRBD2. Germline V gives CDR1 SGHNT, CDR2 YENEEA. Trimming took 0 bases from V and 4 from J; bases not matched to a gene: 5. The CDR3 has 16 amino acids.

This clone occurred a few times. V usage is TRBV4-1 and J usage is TRBJ2-2; possible D gene TRBD2, 6 bases. V dropped 2 bases and J dropped 5 bases, with 12 bases sitting between them. The V gene's germline CDR1 is MGHRA and CDR2 YSYEKL. This CDR3 is built from 15 residues. This CDR3 is CASSQPWEETGELFF. The CDR3 bases are TGCGCCAGCAGCCAACCCTGGGAGGAAACCGGGGAGCTGTTTTTT.

The V gene is TRBV4-1, the J gene TRBJ1-4; 9 bases line up with TRBD1. Germline-derived CDR1 and CDR2 are MGHRA and YSYEKL. The CDR3 loop spans 16 amino acids. V lost 6 bases and J lost 7; bases outside the gene matches: 12. For the CDR3, the DNA is TGCGCCAGCAGATCCGAGGGGCGGACAGGGGTTGAAAAACTGTTTTTT. It specifies CASRSEGRTGVEKLFF.

The chain links TRBV5-1 to TRBJ1-1; TRBD1 is a possible D gene (5 bases). This CDR3 is built from 15 residues. CDR1 is SGHRS and CDR2 is YFSETQ in the germline V gene. The germline V and J ends were trimmed by 7 bases and 1 base, with 17 bases remaining between them. CDR3 nucleotide sequence: TGCGCCAGCGTACCTGACCCTGACAGGAACACTGAAGCTTTCTTT. This encodes CASVPDPDRNTEAFF.

The chain links TRBV18 to TRBJ1-1; TRBD1 might be the D (5 bases). Trimming removed 3 bases at V and 6 bases at J, with 20 bases between. Germline CDR1 and CDR2: KGHSH and LQKENI. There are 16 residues in the CDR3. CDR3 amino acids: CASSPIPGGEGAEAFF. CDR3 bases: TGTGCCAGCTCACCCATCCCCGGGGGTGAAGGGGCTGAAGCTTTCTTT.

V gene TRBV2 combines with J gene TRBJ2-3, with a tentative D call TRBD1 (6 bases). V lost 2 bases, J lost 6 bases, and 9 bases lay in between. The V gene's germline CDR1 is SNHLY and CDR2 FYNNEI. There are 13 residues in the CDR3. CDR3 sequence: CASSERGTDTQYF. CDR3 bases: TGTGCCAGCAGTGAAAGGGGGACGGATACGCAGTATTTT.

The chain uses TRBV7-8 and TRBJ2-1, with TRBD2 matching 10 bases. V lost 5 bases, J lost 8 bases, and 15 bases stayed unmatched. CDR1 and CDR2 (germline): SGHVS, FQNEAQ. The CDR3 is 17 amino acids. CDR3 sequence: CASSNGGRLAGDDEQFF. CDR3 DNA sequence: TGTGCCAGCAGCAATGGAGGGCGTCTAGCGGGAGACGATGAGCAGTTCTTC.

The CDR3 nucleotides are TGTGCCAGCAGTGCTAAGGCCAGGGCTTGGGAGACCCAGTACTTC. This gives the protein CASSAKARAWETQYF. The J gene is TRBJ2-5, the V gene TRBV2, with D possibly TRBD1 on 5 matching bases. Between the trimmed V and J ends, which lost 4 bases and 5 bases, there was a span of 17 bases. This CDR3 region has 15 residues. Looked up from germline, CDR1 is SNHLY and CDR2 is FYNNEI.

The CDR3 nucleotides read TGTGCCAGCAGTCTACAGGGTCCGTCACGCGATACGCAGTATTTT. Residues: CASSLQGPSRDTQYF. The chain recombines TRBV14 with TRBJ2-3; tentatively, D is TRBD1 (6 bases). CDR1 SGHDN and CDR2 FVKESK come from the germline V gene. The ends were cut back, 6 bases at V and 6 bases at J, with 19 bases in the middle. This CDR3 has 15 amino acids.

The CDR3 loop is CASRPRGWTEAFF. CDR3 sequence (DNA): TGTGCCAGCAGACCCCGGGGGTGGACTGAAGCTTTCTTT. This sequence joins TRBV25-1 and TRBJ1-1, with a tentative D call TRBD1 (5 bases). Trimming removed 6 bases from V and 5 bases from J, with 13 bases in between. CDR1 and CDR2 from the germline V gene are MGHDK and SYGVNS. The CDR3 totals 13 residues. Full variable domain (outside the CDR3, taken from reference TRBV25-1 and TRBJ1-1): EADIYQTPRYLVIGTGKKITLECSQTMGHDKMYWYQQDPGMELHLIHYSYGVNSTEKGDLSSESTVSRIRTEHFPLTLESARPSHTSQYLCASRPRGWTEAFFGQGTRLTVV.

This clone was recorded once. The V gene is TRBV5-1, the J gene TRBJ2-2; D ambiguous. The ends were cut back, 0 bases at V and 7 bases at J, with 16 bases in the middle. In germline, CDR1 is SGHRS, CDR2 YFSETQ. This CDR3 is built from 16 residues. The DNA for the CDR3 is TGCGCCAGCAGCTTGGATGCCGCGTCAGTCCGCGGGGAGCTGTTTTTT. Translating gives CASSLDAASVRGELFF.

Details on this clone: The germline gene is not matched at one end of the junction; a read error may be the cause. V usage is TRBV19 and J usage is TRBJ2-5; 7 bases match TRBD1. This CDR3 comprises 16 residues. The germline V gene encodes CDR1 LNHDA and CDR2 SQIVND (reference sequence). The CDR3 here is CASSIGSGTVYNLSHF. The CDR3 DNA is TGTGCCAGTAGTATCGGATCCGGGACAGTTTACAACCTGTCCCACTTC.

This chain links TRBV5-8 with TRBJ2-7, with D possibly TRBD2 on 5 matching bases. The length of the CDR3 is 14 residues. Trimming removed 4 bases at V and 5 bases at J, with 16 bases between. CDR1 and CDR2 from the germline V gene are SGHTS and YDEGEE. The CDR3 DNA reads as TGTGCCAGCAGCAGACTGAGGGTCATCAACGAGCAGTACTTC. Its translation is CASSRLRVINEQYF.

DNA of the CDR3: TGTGCCAGCAGTATCAGGAGAGTTTTAGCGGGAGATACGCAGTATTTT. This codes for CASSIRRVLAGDTQYF. V and J are TRBV27 and TRBJ2-3; 7 bases map to TRBD2. The V gene's germline CDR1 is MNHEY and CDR2 SMNVEV (reference sequence). J lost 5 bases, V lost 5 bases, and 13 bases had no gene match. This CDR3 region has 16 residues.

DNA of the CDR3: TGTGCCAGCAGGGCGGGGGTGCAGCCCCAGCATTTT. This codes for CASRAGVQPQHF. V usage is TRBV28 and J usage is TRBJ1-5; perhaps TRBD1 as D (5 bases). Germline-derived CDR1 and CDR2 are MDHEN and SYDVKM. Trimming stripped 6 bases from V and 7 bases from J, with 10 bases between. The CDR3 runs 12 residues.

The chain couples TRBV7-8 to TRBJ2-5; 9 bases map to TRBD1. V dropped 5 bases and J dropped 5; count of bases not matched to a gene: 9. This CDR3 region has 15 residues. Germline loops: CDR1 SGHVS, CDR2 FQNEAQ. The CDR3 DNA reads TGTGCCAGCAGCCGAAGACAGGGGGGGTGGGAGACCCAGTACTTC. Translated: CASSRRQGGWETQYF.

The chain links TRBV6-5 to TRBJ1-1; D may be TRBD1 (6 bases). The germline CDR1 and CDR2 sequences are MNHEY and SVGAGI. The CDR3 loop spans 13 amino acids. V lost 5 bases and J lost 0, with 7 bases in between. The CDR3 region has the DNA TGTGCCAGCAGTGGACAGCTGAACACTGAAGCTTTCTTT. Its translation: CASSGQLNTEAFF.

CDR3 in DNA: TGCGCCAGCAAACCCGGATGGGGCCACTACGAGCAGTACTTC. Translating gives CASKPGWGHYEQYF. The J gene is TRBJ2-7, the V gene TRBV10-1; D is possibly TRBD1 (5 bases). The CDR3 extends over 14 amino acids. Trimming removed 7 bases at V and 3 bases at J, with 16 bases between. Germline V gives CDR1 WNHNN, CDR2 SYGVQD (reference sequence).

The chain is built from TRBV2 and TRBJ2-3, with 7 bases identical to TRBD2. The CDR3 has 15 residues. Trimming at V came to 3 bases and at J to 2 bases, leaving 5 bases not matched to a gene. Germline V gene lookup returns CDR1 SNHLY and CDR2 FYNNEI. The CDR3 coding sequence is TGTGCCAGCAGTGATTCTAGCGGCTACACAGATACGCAGTATTTT. It is translated as CASSDSSGYTDTQYF.

The chain joins TRBV11-1 to TRBJ2-3; D is ambiguous. CDR3 length: 11 amino acids. Trimming removed 5 bases from V and 2 bases from J, with 2 bases in between. Germline assignment: CDR1 SGHAT and CDR2 FQDESV (reference sequence). This chain's CDR3 is CASSHTDTQYF. DNA of the CDR3: TGTGCCAGCAGCCACACAGATACGCAGTATTTT.

V is TRBV7-2 and J is TRBJ2-2; D perhaps matches TRBD2 (5 bases). V lost 5 bases and J lost 3, with 10 bases in between. The CDR3 runs to 14 residues. From germline, CDR1 is SGHTA and CDR2 FQGNSA. DNA of the CDR3: TGTGCCAGCAGCCTAAGCGGATACACCGGGGAGCTGTTTTTT. As protein: CASSLSGYTGELFF.

The DNA for the CDR3 is TGTGCCAGCTCACCAAGTACGGGGCAGATCAATTCACCCCTCCACTTT. Translating it yields CASSPSTGQINSPLHF. The chain carries TRBV18 and TRBJ1-6, with D tentatively TRBD1 (5 bases). The CDR3 runs to 16 residues. Trimming took 2 bases from V and 7 from J, leaving 15 bases between them. The germline CDR1 and CDR2 sequences are KGHSH and LQKENI. The full variable domain, rest sourced from reference TRBV18 and TRBJ1-6, is NAGVMQNPRHLVRRRGQEARLRCSPMKGHSHVYWYRQLPEEGLKFMVYLQKENIIDESGMPKERFSAEFPKEGPSILRIQQVVRGDSAAYFCASSPSTGQINSPLHFGNGTRLTVT.

The chain couples TRBV28 to TRBJ2-1; no reliable D call. CDR1 and CDR2 from the germline V gene are MDHEN and SYDVKM. Trimming left V 6 bases short and J 9 bases short, with 12 bases between. CDR3 length equals 12 residues. DNA for the CDR3: TGTGCCAGCAGCCGTCCCACGGGTGAGCAGTTCTTC. Its translation: CASSRPTGEQFF.

The chain joins TRBV7-9 to TRBJ2-1; 7 bases are shared with TRBD2. Germline CDR1 and CDR2: SEHNR and FQNEAQ (reference sequence). With V trimmed by 5 bases and J by 4 bases, 8 bases remained unmatched. This CDR3 has 15 amino acids. The CDR3 spells CASSPQRGPYNEQFF. CDR3 sequence (DNA): TGTGCCAGCAGCCCACAGCGGGGCCCGTACAATGAGCAGTTCTTC.

This clone was counted a few times. The rearrangement uses TRBV9 and TRBJ2-1; no firm D call. V lost 0 bases and J 4 bases, leaving 17 bases between the germline ends. The germline V gene has CDR1 SGDLS and CDR2 YYNGEE. The CDR3 is made up of 17 amino acids. CDR3 amino acids: CASSVDLSGGFYNEQFF. In DNA, the CDR3 is TGTGCCAGCAGCGTAGATTTATCTGGCGGATTTTACAATGAGCAGTTCTTC.